This section outlines one T cell receptor beta chain sequence together with its context. Antigen specificity is unknown. The germline V gene has CDR1 LNHNV and CDR2 YYDKDF (reference sequence). The germline V and J ends were trimmed by 8 bases and 0 bases, with 17 bases remaining between them. This CDR3 is 17 amino acids long. This sample is part of a study of blood T cells in healthy people across ages. Study information: Per two T cells, template switching captured roughly one barcoded beta molecule.

Findings and limits, study-wide: Per-million-T-cell TCR beta diversity fell roughly linearly with age.

Next came a second PCR, run for about 7 to 12 cycles, which used a sample-barcoded 5' primer along with a J-beta primer mix. Each CDR3 protein is one row after TCRdb ran MiXCR on the 5' RACE reads. The table has about a million distinct CDR3 sequences, around 46% seen once; the top ten hold about an eighth. Total RNA extraction produced at least 5.5 micrograms (per sample) for the study. The chain is built from TRBV15 and TRBJ1-6, with a tentative D call TRBD1 (6 bases). This TCR was recovered from a man between 25 and 39 years old in good health. The sequenced sample consisted of blood. The DNA for the CDR3 is TGTGCCACCCGGGGACAACATGGTGGCTCCTATAATTCACCCCTCCACTTT. It is translated as CATRGQHGGSYNSPLHF.